The text below deals with one TCR beta chain. An end of the junction differs from the germline gene, which may be a read error. The germline V gene encodes CDR1 KGHSH and CDR2 LQKENI. The CDR3 spans 15 residues. These data are taken from a study of shared clonotypes between healthy human individuals. Sequencing used immunoSEQ multiplex PCR; TCRdb keeps in-frame clones, though not all of them. The data show some 550,000 clones, with approximately 97% seen just once and approximately 0.057% held by the top ten. The chain is built from TRBV18 and TRBJ1-1; D unresolved. This sequence was found in a woman in her 30s in good health. Sequenced sample: naive CD4+ T cells sorted from blood. Subset defined: CD45RA+ positively selected. CDR3 sequence reads: CASSPRADLNTEAFF. CDR3 DNA sequence: TGTGCCAGCTCCCCACGGGCAGACTTGAACACTGAAGCTTTCTTT.